A single sample gave rise to the 8 T cell receptor beta chains below, sequenced in a study of T cell responses to AZD1222 COVID-19 vaccine. Sequencing used immunoSEQ multiplex PCR; TCRdb keeps in-frame clones, though not all of them. The data hold about 120,000 clones, with over 75% observed a single time. The source was peripheral blood, collected on day 0 of AZD1222 vaccination. Receptors were obtained from an adult in good health.

In regard to this clone: Sequence at one end of the junction differs from germline and may be a read error. The chain combines TRBV27 with TRBJ2-7; the match to TRBD2 covers 7 bases. CDR3 length: 18 amino acids. Germline V gene data show CDR1 as MNHEY and CDR2 as SMNVEV (reference sequence). In DNA, the CDR3 is TGTGCCAGCAATTTATGGCAGCATTTAGCGGGTTATTCCTACGAGCAGTACTTC. The encoded protein is CASNLWQHLAGYSYEQYF.

The chain employs TRBV2 and TRBJ2-2; no definite D call. With 7 bases removed from V and 6 bases from J, the gap between germline ends came to 12 bases. The CDR3 loop spans 13 amino acids. Germline lookup yields CDR1 SNHLY and CDR2 FYNNEI. CDR3 coding DNA: TGTGCCAGCACCCCAAGGTCCTCCGGGGAGCTGTTTTTT. As protein: CASTPRSSGELFF.

The J gene is TRBJ1-1, the V gene TRBV7-9, with D possibly matching TRBD1 (5 bases). This CDR3 has 15 amino acids. V was pared by 5 bases and J by 1 base, with 14 bases between. Germline CDR1 and CDR2: SEHNR and FQNEAQ (reference sequence). Here the CDR3 reads CASSDRKTGNTEAFF. The DNA for the CDR3 is TGTGCCAGCAGCGATCGAAAAACAGGGAACACTGAAGCTTTCTTT.

The chain recombines TRBV30 with TRBJ1-3; TRBD1 might be the D (5 bases). V gave up 4 bases and J gave up 0 bases, with 10 bases separating them. The CDR3 covers 14 residues. CDR1 and CDR2 from the germline V gene are GTSNPN and SVGIG (reference sequence). For the CDR3, the DNA is TGTGCCTGGAATCGGGACCTCTCTGGAAACACCATATATTTT. It is translated as CAWNRDLSGNTIYF.

Here the CDR3 DNA reads TGTGCCAGCAGCTTCGGGACTAGTACCTACAATGAGCAGTTCTTC. The encoded protein is CASSFGTSTYNEQFF. The rearrangement joins TRBV7-3 to TRBJ2-1; 8 positions match TRBD2. This CDR3 is 15 amino acids long. The junction had 3 bases not matched to a gene; V was cut back by 3 bases and J by 2 bases. Germline lookup yields CDR1 SGHTA and CDR2 FQGTGA. The full variable domain, in which reference TRBV7-3 and TRBJ2-1 provide the parts outside the CDR3, is GAGVSQTPSNKVTEKGKYVELRCDPISGHTALYWYRQSLGQGPEFLIYFQGTGAADDSGLPNDRFFAVRPEGSVSTLKIQRTERGDSAVYLCASSFGTSTYNEQFFGPGTRLTVL.

The chain links TRBV6-4 to TRBJ2-3, with D hard to call. The CDR3 is 14 amino acids. Trimming left V 2 bases short and J 0 bases short, with 6 bases between. CDR1 is MRHNA, CDR2 SNTAGT, per germline. DNA for the CDR3: TGTGCCAGCAGTGACGAGGACAGCACAGATACGCAGTATTTT. It is translated as CASSDEDSTDTQYF.

CDR3 in amino acids: CASSLARTLNTEAFF. Written as DNA, the CDR3 is TGTGCCAGCAGCTTAGCGAGGACCCTGAACACTGAAGCTTTCTTT. The V gene is TRBV7-9, the J gene TRBJ1-1; the D is unclear. The CDR3 covers 15 residues. Between the trimmed V and J ends, which lost 0 bases and 0 bases, there was a span of 8 bases. Looked up from germline, CDR1 is SEHNR and CDR2 is FQNEAQ (reference sequence).

The chain carries TRBV7-6 and TRBJ1-1; D remains ambiguous. The V gene's germline CDR1 is SGHVS and CDR2 FNYEAQ. With 2 bases removed from V and 2 bases from J, the gap between germline ends came to 9 bases. The CDR3 spans 14 residues. The CDR3 spells CASSLSSRNTEAFF. In DNA, the CDR3 is TGTGCCAGCAGCTTAAGTTCGCGAAACACTGAAGCTTTCTTT.